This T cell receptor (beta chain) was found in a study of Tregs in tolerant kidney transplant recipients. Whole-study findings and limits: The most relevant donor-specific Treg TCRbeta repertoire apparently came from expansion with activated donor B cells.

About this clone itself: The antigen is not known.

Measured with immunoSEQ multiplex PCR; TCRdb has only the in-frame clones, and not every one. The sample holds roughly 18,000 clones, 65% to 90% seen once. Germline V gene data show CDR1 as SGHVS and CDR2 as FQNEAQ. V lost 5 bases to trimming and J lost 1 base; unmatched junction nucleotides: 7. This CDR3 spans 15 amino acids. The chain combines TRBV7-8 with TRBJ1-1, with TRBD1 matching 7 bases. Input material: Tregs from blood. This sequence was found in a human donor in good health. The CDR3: CASSETGTTNTEAFF. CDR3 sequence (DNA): TGTGCCAGCAGCGAGACAGGGACGACGAACACTGAAGCTTTCTTT.